This is a list of T cell receptor beta chains from one sample in a study of blood T cell repertoires in COVID-19. Produced via immunoSEQ multiplex PCR; TCRdb's table is partial and in-frame only. This sample has about 200,000 clones, with roughly nine tenths found just once. The sequenced sample consisted of peripheral blood. The receptors derive from a woman in her 70s with acute or convalescent COVID-19. CDR3s include the opening cysteine and the closing phenylalanine or tryptophan. The order of the fields is CDR3 protein, CDR3 DNA, V gene, J gene, D gene, clone size. The D gene is left open where the match is weak. Clone size is not always given. Where it is, it says once, few, many or a class for expanded clones.

CASSLGGPGTGAGYTF	TGTGCCAGCAGCTTAGGAGGCCCGGGGACAGGGGCTGGCTACACCTTC	TRBV7-8	TRBJ1-2	TRBD1	NA
CASSQGGGYRNTIYF	TGTGCCAGCAGCCAGGGCGGGGGTTATAGAAACACCATATATTTT	TRBV5-4	TRBJ1-3	NA	NA
CASSSLRADNQPQHF	TGTGCCAGCAGTTCCCTCAGGGCGGATAATCAGCCCCAGCATTTT	TRBV2	TRBJ1-5	NA	NA
CASSTQGGNSPLHF	TGTGCCAGCAGTACACAGGGGGGCAATTCACCCCTCCACTTT	TRBV2	TRBJ1-6	TRBD1	NA
CASSNLQGDTQYF	TGTGCCAGCAGCAACCTCCAGGGGGATACGCAGTATTTT	TRBV11-2	TRBJ2-3	NA	NA
CASSTQPGNTEAFF	TGCGCCAGCAGCACCCAACCGGGGAACACTGAAGCTTTCTTT	TRBV5-1	TRBJ1-1	NA	few
CASSLGLAGRINNEQFF	TGTGCCAGCAGCCTGGGACTGGCGGGGAGGATAAACAATGAGCAGTTCTTC	TRBV11-2	TRBJ2-1	NA	NA
CASGSGEAGSPLHF	TGTGCTAGTGGTTCTGGGGAAGCGGGTTCACCCCTCCACTTT	TRBV12-5	TRBJ1-6	NA	NA
CASSYSGGGQYF	TGTGCCAGCAGTTATAGCGGGGGAGGGCAGTATTTT	TRBV12-3/TRBV12-4	TRBJ2-3	TRBD2	NA
CASSHTQGSVYGYTF	TGTGCCAGCAGCCACACTCAGGGGTCTGTCTATGGCTACACCTTC	TRBV7-6	TRBJ1-2	NA	NA
CASSQDWDRDEKLFF	TGCGCCAGCAGCCAAGATTGGGACAGAGATGAAAAACTGTTTTTT	TRBV4-1	TRBJ1-4	TRBD1	NA
CASSQGTNTEAFF	TGTGCCAGCAGTCAGGGGACCAACACTGAAGCTTTCTTT	TRBV5-6	TRBJ1-1	NA	NA
CASSLVRVELAGELFF	TGTGCCAGCAGCTTAGTCCGGGTCGAACTGGCCGGGGAGCTGTTTTTT	TRBV11-3	TRBJ2-2	NA	NA
CASRKQGGTYEQYF	TGTGCCAGCAGGAAACAGGGTGGGACCTACGAGCAGTACTTC	TRBV2	TRBJ2-7	NA	NA
CASSLTRGYGYTF	TGTGCCAGCAGTTTAACCCGGGGCTATGGCTACACCTTC	TRBV28	TRBJ1-2	NA	NA
CSARDMDSSF	TGCAGTGCTAGAGATATGGACAGCAGTTTT	TRBV20-1	TRBJ1-1	NA	NA
CASSPRSAGGYEQYF	TGTGCCAGCAGCCCCCGGTCTGCGGGTGGCTACGAGCAGTACTTC	TRBV9	TRBJ2-7	NA	NA
CASSWGTSPYEQYF	TGCGCCAGCAGCTGGGGGACTTCCCCCTACGAGCAGTACTTC	TRBV5-1	TRBJ2-7	NA	once
CASSAGTGRTEAFF	TGTGCCAGCAGTGCCGGGACAGGGAGGACTGAAGCTTTCTTT	TRBV2	TRBJ1-1	TRBD1	NA
CASSQGRAGARNQPQHF	TGCGCCAGCAGCCAAGGGAGGGCAGGCGCCCGAAATCAGCCCCAGCATTTT	TRBV4-1	TRBJ1-5	NA	NA
CSVSGLAGNTGELFF	TGCAGCGTATCAGGACTAGCGGGGAACACCGGGGAGCTGTTTTTT	TRBV29-1	TRBJ2-2	TRBD2	NA
CASSPRGGGGTDTQYF	TGTGCCAGCAGCCCCCGGGGGGGAGGAGGCACAGATACGCAGTATTTT	TRBV4-2	TRBJ2-3	TRBD2	once
CASSYSQQGPYEQYF	TGTGCCAGCAGTTACTCGCAACAGGGACCCTACGAGCAGTACTTC	TRBV6-6	TRBJ2-7	NA	NA
CASTSDSGRNTQYF	TGTGCCAGCACCTCGGATAGCGGGAGAAATACGCAGTATTTT	TRBV27	TRBJ2-3	TRBD2	once
CASRSQGVDSPLHF	TGTGCCAGCAGGTCCCAGGGGGTGGATTCACCCCTCCACTTT	TRBV7-9	TRBJ1-6	TRBD1	NA
CASSFSGSSYNEQFF	TGCGCCAGCAGCTTTAGCGGGAGTTCCTACAATGAGCAGTTCTTC	TRBV5-1	TRBJ2-1	TRBD2	once
CAIRTGTGWYNEQFF	TGTGCCATCAGGACCGGGACAGGGTGGTACAATGAGCAGTTCTTC	TRBV10-3	TRBJ2-1	TRBD1	NA
CASIRGGELFF	TGCGCCAGCATACGGGGCGGGGAGCTGTTTTTT	TRBV10-2	TRBJ2-2	NA	NA
CASSNLLAGGPTDTQYF	TGTGCCAGCTCAAACCTACTAGCGGGAGGGCCGACAGATACGCAGTATTTT	TRBV18	TRBJ2-3	TRBD2	NA
CASSLTGTGALDYGYTF	TGCGCCAGCAGCCTCACCGGGACAGGGGCCCTGGACTATGGCTACACCTTC	TRBV5-1	TRBJ1-2	TRBD1	NA
CASGNRGLSGYTF	TGTGCCAGCGGCAACAGGGGGCTTTCTGGCTACACCTTC	TRBV7-9	TRBJ1-2	TRBD1	NA
CAISGASTRSEQYF	TGTGCCATCAGTGGGGCCTCCACTAGATCCGAGCAGTACTTC	TRBV10-3	TRBJ2-7	NA	NA
CASSYSRITIPYGYTF	TGTGCCAGCAGTTACTCGAGAATCACGATTCCCTATGGCTACACCTTC	TRBV6-5	TRBJ1-2	NA	NA